This T cell receptor (beta chain) stems from a study of T cells in Graves' hyperthyroidism and ophthalmopathy. Study-wide context: Pretreatment peripheral blood was obtained at initial diagnosis.

Amplification of TCR beta CDR3 regions used RNA as the template. First-round RT-PCR of the TCR CDR3 relied on the HTBI primer set. From the multiplex PCR reads, TCRdb called clonotypes with MiXCR, one entry per CDR3 protein. The table lists about 480,000 distinct CDR3 sequences, approximately 15% of them singletons, with roughly 17% in the top ten. Patients between 18 and 65 years old had hyperthyroidism, newly diagnosed and lasting under 2 months. Together with thyroid ultrasound, orbital computed tomography, serum thyroxine and TRAb, clinical symptoms were used for diagnoses. This sample holds PBMCs from roughly 10 ml fresh peripheral blood. Germline V gene sequence: CDR1 LNHDA, CDR2 SQIVND (reference sequence). The CDR3 has 17 amino acids. J was trimmed by 4 bases and V by 6 bases; bases with no gene match: 16.

Specimen: blood. The chain couples TRBV19 to TRBJ1-2; the match to TRBD1 covers 8 bases. The clonotype originates from a young woman with Graves' hyperthyroidism. CDR3 sequence reads: CASRPLGTGLPFYGYTF. CDR3 DNA: TGTGCCAGTAGACCCCTCGGGACAGGCCTCCCTTTCTATGGCTACACCTTC.